This T cell receptor beta chain was profiled in a study of graft-versus-host responses after intestinal transplantation. Background on the study: Recipients got multivisceral, liver-intestinal, or isolated intestinal transplants.

As concerns this clone: Its antigen is still unknown.

The germline CDR1 and CDR2 sequences are ENHRY and SYGVKD. The J segment lost 6 bases and the V segment lost 10 bases, leaving 11 bases of the junction unmatched. CDR3 length equals 15 residues. Sequencing was performed with immunoSEQ multiplex PCR; in TCRdb, only in-frame clones are kept and a portion is missing. The profile shows about 90,000 clones, 90% to 95% of them singletons. The sequences come from unstimulated CD8+ T cells sorted from spleen or lymph node cells, collected before transplant. The receptor comes from a human donor who was the organ donor for an intestinal transplant. This chain joins TRBV10-3 and TRBJ2-1; 11 positions match TRBD2. CDR3 protein: CASTSETSGINEQFF. In DNA, the CDR3 is TGTGCCAGCACCTCGGAGACTAGCGGGATCAATGAGCAGTTCTTC.